These 18 T cell receptor beta chains originate from one sample sequenced in a study of T-cell reconstitution after alpha-beta-depleted transplantation in children. Unique molecular identifiers were incorporated during preparation of the TCRbeta library. One entry per CDR3 protein results from TCRdb running MiXCR on the PCR reads. The sample has 200,000 to 250,000 distinct CDR3 sequences, over 20% seen once. The sample was PBMCs, taken before TCRalphabeta/CD19-depleted stem cell transplant. The receptors originated from a girl aged 2 to 9 with Fanconi anemia, due to receive a stem cell transplant.

This clonotype was picked up many times. CDR3: CASSPPGLAGYEQYF. The CDR3 DNA reads TGTGCCAGCAGTCCCCCCGGACTAGCGGGCTACGAGCAGTACTTC. The V and J genes are TRBV12-3 or TRBV12-4 and TRBJ2-7; 11 bases match TRBD2. The CDR3 runs to 15 residues. J lost 3 bases, V lost 5 bases, and 6 bases had no gene match.

The chain uses TRBV23-1 and TRBJ2-7; D gene uncertain. TRBV23-1 belongs to the ORF category, with a function that is uncertain. V was cut by 4 bases and J by 0 bases, with 22 bases left in between. This CDR3 is built from 18 residues. CDR3 DNA sequence: TGCGCCAGCAGTCTAATTCGGTTCGAAGCGCTTAACTCCTACGAGCAGTACTTC. Translating it yields CASSLIRFEALNSYEQYF.

This clonotype occurred many times. The rearrangement links TRBV29-1 to TRBJ2-5, with 7 bases that match TRBD1. The germline V gene encodes CDR1 SQVTM and CDR2 ANQGSEA. This CDR3 has 16 amino acids. V lost 2 bases, J lost 5 bases, and 14 bases stayed unmatched. The chain's CDR3 is CSVEMKPDRLGETQYF. As DNA, the CDR3 is TGCAGCGTTGAAATGAAACCGGACAGGTTAGGGGAGACCCAGTACTTC.

This clonotype was seen a handful of times. DNA of the CDR3: TGTGCCAGCAGTTACGGGACAGCGAACTATGGCTACACCTTC. Amino acids: CASSYGTANYGYTF. V and J are TRBV6-5 and TRBJ1-2; 7 bases fit TRBD1. The V segment lost 2 bases and the J segment 2 bases; nucleotides outside the gene matches: 2. The CDR3 totals 14 residues. The germline CDR1 and CDR2 sequences are MNHEY and SVGAGI.

J is TRBJ2-3 and V is TRBV6-5; a possible D gene is TRBD1 (8 bases). CDR3 length: 12 residues. Germline V gives CDR1 MNHEY, CDR2 SVGAGI. CDR3 region: CVRTGRADTQYF. The CDR3 DNA reads TGTGTAAGGACAGGGAGGGCAGATACGCAGTATTTT.

The chain employs TRBV7-2 and TRBJ2-3; possible D gene TRBD1, 6 bases. Between the trimmed V and J ends, which lost 5 bases and 7 bases, there was a span of 22 bases. From germline, CDR1 is SGHTA and CDR2 FQGNSA. The CDR3 spans 16 residues. CDR3 region: CASSPREGPGTYTQYF. The CDR3 nucleotides read TGTGCCAGCAGCCCTAGAGAGGGACCTGGGACATATACGCAGTATTTT.

V gene TRBV20-1 combines with J gene TRBJ2-7, with TRBD1 matching over 8 bases. Germline CDR1 DFQATT, CDR2 SNEGSKA (reference sequence). This CDR3 has 13 residues. Trimming at V came to 7 bases and at J to 3 bases, leaving 8 bases not matched to a gene. CDR3 DNA sequence: TGCAGTGGACTGGGACAGGACATCTACGAGCAGTACTTC. This gives the protein CSGLGQDIYEQYF.

Ten or more counts support this clonotype. The chain carries TRBV6-1 and TRBJ2-1; possibly TRBD1 or TRBD2 for D (5 bases each). The V end was cut by 5 bases, the J end by 7 bases, with 12 bases between. This CDR3 region has 13 residues. Germline lookup yields CDR1 MNHNS and CDR2 SASEGT. CDR3 region: CASSPTGANEQFF. CDR3 DNA sequence: TGTGCCAGCAGTCCCACCGGGGCTAATGAGCAGTTCTTC.

This clonotype was found a few times. This chain joins TRBV20-1 and TRBJ2-4, with 8 bases aligning to TRBD1. With 5 bases clipped from V and 0 bases from J, the junction kept 6 bases outside the gene matches. The CDR3 covers 15 residues. Germline CDR1 is DFQATT and CDR2 is SNEGSKA (reference sequence). The CDR3 protein is CSAWQGALAKNIQYF. CDR3 bases: TGCAGTGCTTGGCAGGGGGCCTTAGCCAAAAACATTCAGTACTTC.

This clonotype was seen more than once but under ten times. The chain uses TRBV29-1 and TRBJ2-4; 10 nucleotides align to TRBD1. Germline trimming cut 6 bases from V and 5 bases from J; bases unmatched to any gene: 7. The CDR3 covers 14 residues. CDR1 SQVTM and CDR2 ANQGSEA come from the germline V gene. The CDR3 bases are TGCAGCGTGAACCGGGACAGGGGTGAAAACATTCAGTACTTC. It yields the protein CSVNRDRGENIQYF.

Note on this clonotype: Just one base apart from a much larger clone, this may be a read error. V gene TRBV20-1 combines with J gene TRBJ1-5, with D hard to call. Germline lookup yields CDR1 DFQATT and CDR2 SNEGSKA (reference sequence). This CDR3 spans 16 amino acids. For the CDR3, the DNA is TGCAGTGCTAATGCGTATGAAACGGGATCAAGGCAGCCCGAGCATTTT. Protein product: CSANAYETGSRQPEHF.

The chain joins TRBV9 to TRBJ2-2; D is unclear. The V end was cut by 4 bases, the J end by 8 bases, with 12 bases between. CDR1 is SGDLS, CDR2 YYNGEE, per germline. The CDR3 is 13 amino acids. CDR3 sequence: CASSPLYWGELFF. The CDR3, as DNA: TGTGCCAGCAGCCCCCTGTATTGGGGGGAGCTGTTTTTT. Using reference TRBV9 and TRBJ2-2 for the parts outside the CDR3, the full variable domain is DSGVTQTPKHLITATGQRVTLRCSPRSGDLSVYWYQQSLDQGLQFLIQYYNGEERAKGNILERFSAQQFPDLHSELNLSSLELGDSALYFCASSPLYWGELFFGEGSRLTVL.

This clonotype has at least ten counts. The V gene is TRBV5-1, the J gene TRBJ2-1; 7 bases line up with TRBD1. Germline CDR1 is SGHRS and CDR2 is YFSETQ. Trimming removed 4 bases from V and 7 bases from J; junction bases left unmatched: 2. The CDR3 has 12 amino acids. The CDR3 region has the DNA TGCGCCAGCAGCCCGACAGGGAATGAGCAGTTCTTC. Encoded protein: CASSPTGNEQFF.

The rearrangement uses TRBV20-1 and TRBJ2-7; 14 bases agree with TRBD2. CDR1 is DFQATT and CDR2 is SNEGSKA in the germline V gene (reference sequence). The CDR3 extends over 17 amino acids. J was trimmed by 4 bases and V by 4 bases; bases with no gene match: 12. The CDR3 nucleotides read TGCAGTGCTACCCGACTAGCGGGAGGGTTAATTCTTTACGAGCAGTACTTC. Protein: CSATRLAGGLILYEQYF.

The sample holds a few counts of this clonotype. J is TRBJ1-2 and V is TRBV21-1. TRBV21-1 is classified as a pseudogene. This CDR3 region has 15 residues. This CDR3 is CASSKAGMANYGYTF. CDR3 nucleotide sequence: TGTGCCAGCAGCAAGGCAGGGATGGCTAACTATGGCTACACCTTC.

The sample holds a few counts of this clonotype. The chain combines TRBV29-1 with TRBJ1-1, with a weak D call TRBD1 (5 bases). The V end was cut by 7 bases, the J end by 4 bases, with 16 bases between. CDR3 size: 13 residues. The germline CDR1 and CDR2 sequences are SQVTM and ANQGSEA. For the CDR3, the DNA is TGCAGCGCTAAACCAGGGTTGGGCACTGAAGCTTTCTTT. Translation: CSAKPGLGTEAFF.

This clonotype appeared a few times. The chain couples TRBV20-1 to TRBJ2-3; TRBD2 might be the D (6 bases). Germline V gives CDR1 DFQATT, CDR2 SNEGSKA (reference sequence). V was cut by 1 base and J by 6 bases, with 14 bases left in between. CDR3 length equals 14 residues. The CDR3 bases are TGCAGTGCTAGAGTACCTAGCGAGGGGGATACGCAGTATTTT. This translates into CSARVPSEGDTQYF.

This clonotype has a handful of counts. V and J are TRBV28 and TRBJ1-2, with D hard to call. There are 11 residues in the CDR3. CDR1 is MDHEN and CDR2 is SYDVKM in the germline V gene. Trimming took off 2 bases at V and 8 bases at J, with 6 bases between the two ends. The CDR3 DNA follows: TGTGCCAGCAGTTTACTGGCAGGCTACACCTTC. Translating it yields CASSLLAGYTF.